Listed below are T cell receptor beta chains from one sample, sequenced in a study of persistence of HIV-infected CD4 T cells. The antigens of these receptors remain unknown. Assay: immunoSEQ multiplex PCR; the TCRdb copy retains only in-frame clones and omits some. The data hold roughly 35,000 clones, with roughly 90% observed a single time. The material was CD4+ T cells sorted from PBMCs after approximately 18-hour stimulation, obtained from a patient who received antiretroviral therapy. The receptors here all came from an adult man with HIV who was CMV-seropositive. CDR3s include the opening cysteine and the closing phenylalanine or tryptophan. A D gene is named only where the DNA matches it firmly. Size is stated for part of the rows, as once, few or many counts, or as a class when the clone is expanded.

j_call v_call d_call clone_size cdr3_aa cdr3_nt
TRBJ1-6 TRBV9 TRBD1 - CASSRTGERTNSPLHF TGTGCCAGCAGCAGGACAGGGGAACGTACTAATTCACCCCTCCACTTT
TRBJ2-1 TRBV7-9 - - CASSLGNPGSSYNEQFF TGTGCCAGCAGCTTGGGTAATCCAGGGAGCTCCTACAATGAGCAGTTCTTC
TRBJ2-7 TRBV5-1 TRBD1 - CASRTGTAVSYEQYF TGCGCCAGCAGGACTGGGACAGCAGTCTCCTACGAGCAGTACTTC
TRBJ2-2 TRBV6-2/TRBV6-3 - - CASSYQTGELFF TGTGCCAGCAGTTATCAGACCGGGGAGCTGTTTTTT
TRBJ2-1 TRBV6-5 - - CASSSSGFYNEQFF TGTGCCAGCAGTTCCTCAGGGTTCTACAATGAGCAGTTCTTC
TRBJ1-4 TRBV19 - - CASSMYGRTNEKLFF TGTGCCAGTAGTATGTATGGGCGAACTAATGAAAAACTGTTTTTT
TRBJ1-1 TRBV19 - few CASRRSAAEAFF TGTGCCAGTAGAAGGTCCGCTGCTGAAGCTTTCTTT
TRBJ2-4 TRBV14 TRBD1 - CASSQGTGVNIQYF TGTGCCAGCAGCCAAGGTACAGGGGTGAACATTCAGTACTTC
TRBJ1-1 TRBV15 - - CATSRAHGGGAFF TGTGCCACCAGCAGAGCTCACGGGGGGGGAGCTTTCTTT
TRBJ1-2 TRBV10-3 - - CAISEPTGSNYGYTF TGTGCCATCAGTGAGCCGACCGGTTCCAACTATGGCTACACCTTC
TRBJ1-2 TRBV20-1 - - CSASVGNYGYTF TGCAGTGCTAGTGTCGGCAACTATGGCTACACCTTC
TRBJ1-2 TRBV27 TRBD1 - CASSSGDSGYKGYGYTF TGTGCCAGCAGTTCCGGGGACAGCGGGTATAAGGGGTATGGCTACACCTTC
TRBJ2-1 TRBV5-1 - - CASSPDYIVYNEQFF TGCGCCAGCAGCCCGGACTACATCGTATACAATGAGCAGTTCTTC
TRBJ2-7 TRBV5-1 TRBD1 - CASSLEQGSYEQYF TGCGCCAGCAGCTTGGAACAGGGGAGCTACGAGCAGTACTTC
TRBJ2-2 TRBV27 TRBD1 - CASTADRGNTGELFF TGTGCCAGCACCGCCGACAGGGGTAACACCGGGGAGCTGTTTTTT
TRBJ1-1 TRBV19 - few CASSGARRANTEAFF TGTGCCAGTAGTGGGGCTCGTAGGGCAAACACTGAAGCTTTCTTT
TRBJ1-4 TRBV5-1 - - CASSEQGEKLFF TGCGCCAGCAGCGAACAGGGAGAAAAACTGTTTTTT
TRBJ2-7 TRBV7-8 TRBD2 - CASSLGASGGRALYEQYF TGTGCCAGCAGCTTAGGTGCGTCGGGCGGGAGGGCCCTCTACGAGCAGTACTTC
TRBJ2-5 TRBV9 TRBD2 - CASSVGVAGGETQYF TGTGCCAGCAGCGTAGGGGTAGCGGGGGGCGAGACCCAGTACTTC
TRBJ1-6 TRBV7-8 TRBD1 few CASSVGTDNSPLHF TGTGCCAGCAGCGTTGGGACAGATAATTCACCCCTCCACTTT
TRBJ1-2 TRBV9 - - CASSPSGTLYGYTF TGTGCCAGCAGCCCATCCGGGACATTATATGGCTACACCTTC
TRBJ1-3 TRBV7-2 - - CASSLGGNTIYF TGTGCCAGCAGCTTAGGCGGAAACACCATATATTTT
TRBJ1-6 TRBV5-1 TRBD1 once CASSDQTGPADSPLHF TGCGCCAGCAGCGACCAGACAGGGCCTGCGGATTCACCCCTCCACTTT
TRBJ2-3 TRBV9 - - CASSLSRTDTQYF TGTGCCAGCAGCCTAAGCCGAACAGATACGCAGTATTTT
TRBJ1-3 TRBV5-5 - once CASSRTVLLGNTIYF TGTGCCAGCAGCCGGACTGTTCTCTTAGGAAACACCATATATTTT
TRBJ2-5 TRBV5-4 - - CASSLPKRDRDRETQYF TGTGCCAGCAGCTTACCCAAACGGGACCGAGATAGGGAGACCCAGTACTTC
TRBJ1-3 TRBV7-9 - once CASSRGERNTIYF TGTGCCAGCAGCCGAGGGGAGAGAAACACCATATATTTT
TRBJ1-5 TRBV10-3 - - CAISVGGNQPQHF TGTGCCATCAGTGTGGGGGGTAACCAGCCCCAGCATTTT
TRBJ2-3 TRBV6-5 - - CASRTGQLSTDTQYF TGTGCCAGCAGGACGGGACAACTAAGCACAGATACGCAGTATTTT
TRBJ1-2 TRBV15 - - CATSRDFGDNGGYTF TGTGCCACCAGCAGAGATTTTGGGGACAACGGTGGCTACACCTTC
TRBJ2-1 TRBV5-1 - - CASREINNEQFF TGCGCCAGCAGAGAAATAAACAATGAGCAGTTCTTC
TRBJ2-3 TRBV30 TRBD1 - CAWRGDREADTQYF TGTGCCTGGAGAGGGGACAGGGAGGCAGATACGCAGTATTTT
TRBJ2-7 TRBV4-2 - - CASSQEVTRQISSYEQYF TGTGCCAGCAGCCAAGAGGTCACGCGACAGATCAGCTCCTACGAGCAGTACTTC
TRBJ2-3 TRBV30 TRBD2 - CAWTSGGMDTQYF TGTGCCTGGACTAGCGGGGGTATGGATACGCAGTATTTT
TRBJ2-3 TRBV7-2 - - CASSLGNLGGVNTQYF TGTGCCAGCAGCTTAGGCAATTTGGGGGGCGTGAATACGCAGTATTTT
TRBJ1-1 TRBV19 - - CASSNRRGMNTEAFF TGTGCCAGTAGTAATAGGCGGGGTATGAACACTGAAGCTTTCTTT
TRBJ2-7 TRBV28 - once CASTSQGRPYEQYF TGTGCCAGCACTTCCCAGGGGCGACCCTACGAGCAGTACTTC